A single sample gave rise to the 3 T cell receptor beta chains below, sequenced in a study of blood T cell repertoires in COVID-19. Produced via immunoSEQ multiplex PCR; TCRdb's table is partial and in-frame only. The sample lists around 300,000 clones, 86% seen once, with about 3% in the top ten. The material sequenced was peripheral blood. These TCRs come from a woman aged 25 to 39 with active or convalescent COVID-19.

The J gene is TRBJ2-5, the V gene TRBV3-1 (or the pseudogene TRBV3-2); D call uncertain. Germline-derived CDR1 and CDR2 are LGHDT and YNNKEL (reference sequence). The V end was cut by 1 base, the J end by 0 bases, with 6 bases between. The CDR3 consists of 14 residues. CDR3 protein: CASSQVNNQETQYF. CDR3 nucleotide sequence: TGTGCCAGCAGCCAAGTTAACAACCAAGAGACCCAGTACTTC.

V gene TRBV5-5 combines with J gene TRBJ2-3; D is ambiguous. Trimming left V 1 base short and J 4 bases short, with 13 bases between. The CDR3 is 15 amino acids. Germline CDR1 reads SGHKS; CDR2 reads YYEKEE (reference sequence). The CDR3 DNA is TGTGCCAGCAGCTTGCGAACCTATTTTCCAGATACGCAGTATTTT. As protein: CASSLRTYFPDTQYF.

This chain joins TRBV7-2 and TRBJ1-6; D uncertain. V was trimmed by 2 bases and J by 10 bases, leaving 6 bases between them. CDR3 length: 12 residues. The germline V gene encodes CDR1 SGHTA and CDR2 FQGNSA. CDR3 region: CASSLFSSPLHF. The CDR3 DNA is TGTGCCAGCAGCTTATTTAGCTCACCCCTCCACTTT.